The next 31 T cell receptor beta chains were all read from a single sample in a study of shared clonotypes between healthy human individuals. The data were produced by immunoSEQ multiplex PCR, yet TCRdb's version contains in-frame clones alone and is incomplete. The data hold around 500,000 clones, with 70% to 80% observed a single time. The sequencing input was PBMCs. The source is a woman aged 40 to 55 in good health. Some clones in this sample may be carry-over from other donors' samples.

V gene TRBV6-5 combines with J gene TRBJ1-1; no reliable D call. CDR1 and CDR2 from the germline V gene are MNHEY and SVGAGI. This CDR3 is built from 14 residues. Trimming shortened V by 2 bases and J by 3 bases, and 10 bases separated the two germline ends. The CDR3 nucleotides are TGTGCCAGCAGTTACGCAGGCTATGACACTGAAGCTTTCTTT. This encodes CASSYAGYDTEAFF.

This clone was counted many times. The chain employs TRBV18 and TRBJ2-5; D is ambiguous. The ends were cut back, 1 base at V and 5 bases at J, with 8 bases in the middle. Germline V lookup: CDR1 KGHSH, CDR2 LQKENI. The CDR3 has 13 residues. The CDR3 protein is CASSPQQGETQYF. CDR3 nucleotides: TGTGCCAGCTCACCACAGCAAGGCGAGACCCAGTACTTC.

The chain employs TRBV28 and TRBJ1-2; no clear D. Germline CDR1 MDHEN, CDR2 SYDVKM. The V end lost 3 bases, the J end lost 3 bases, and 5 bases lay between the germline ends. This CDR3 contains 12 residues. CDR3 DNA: TGTGCCAGCAGTTTGGCTGACTATGGCTACACCTTC. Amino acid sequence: CASSLADYGYTF.

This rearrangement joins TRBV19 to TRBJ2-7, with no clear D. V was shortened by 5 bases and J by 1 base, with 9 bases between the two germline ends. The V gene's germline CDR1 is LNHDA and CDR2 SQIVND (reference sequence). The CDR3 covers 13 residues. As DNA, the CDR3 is TGTGCCAGTAGTTCCCCCGGGTCCTACGAGCAGTACTTC. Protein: CASSSPGSYEQYF.

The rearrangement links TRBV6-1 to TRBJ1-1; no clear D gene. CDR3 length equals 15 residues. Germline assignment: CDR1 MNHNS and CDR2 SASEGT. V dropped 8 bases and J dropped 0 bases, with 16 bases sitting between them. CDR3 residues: CASVLRLQVNTEAFF. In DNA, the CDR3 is TGTGCCAGCGTTCTACGACTGCAAGTGAACACTGAAGCTTTCTTT.

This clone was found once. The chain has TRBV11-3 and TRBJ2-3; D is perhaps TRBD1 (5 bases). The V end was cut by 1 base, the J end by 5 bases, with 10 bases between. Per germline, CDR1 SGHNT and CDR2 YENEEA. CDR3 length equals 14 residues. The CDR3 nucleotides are TGTGCCAGCAGCTTAGGTGGGGCCGGAGATACGCAGTATTTT. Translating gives CASSLGGAGDTQYF.

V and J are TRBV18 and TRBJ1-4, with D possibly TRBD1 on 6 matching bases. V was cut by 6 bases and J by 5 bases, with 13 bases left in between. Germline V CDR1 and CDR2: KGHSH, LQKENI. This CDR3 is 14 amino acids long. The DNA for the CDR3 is TGTGCCAGCTCGCGGGAACAGGGCAATGAAAAACTGTTTTTT. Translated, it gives CASSREQGNEKLFF.

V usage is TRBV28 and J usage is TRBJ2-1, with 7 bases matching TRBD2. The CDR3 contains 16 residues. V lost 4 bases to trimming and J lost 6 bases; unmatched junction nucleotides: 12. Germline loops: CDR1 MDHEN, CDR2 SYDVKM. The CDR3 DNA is TGTGCCAGCAGTTCTAACCGACTAGCCCCTAGCAATGAGCAGTTCTTC. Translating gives CASSSNRLAPSNEQFF.

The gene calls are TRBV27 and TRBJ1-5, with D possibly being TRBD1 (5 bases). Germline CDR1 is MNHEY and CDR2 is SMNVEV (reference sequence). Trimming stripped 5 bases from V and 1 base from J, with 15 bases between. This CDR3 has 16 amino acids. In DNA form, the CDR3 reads TGTGCCAGCAGTCCCCTGGGGGGGTTGAGCAATCAGCCCCAGCATTTT. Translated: CASSPLGGLSNQPQHF.

The CDR3, as DNA: TGTGCCAGCAGCGTCGGTTCTCGATTTCAAGAGACCCAGTACTTC. Its protein is CASSVGSRFQETQYF. The J gene is TRBJ2-5, the V gene TRBV5-4; D not certain. The germline V gene encodes CDR1 SGHNT and CDR2 YYREEE (reference sequence). V dropped 4 bases and J dropped 2 bases, with 15 bases sitting between them. This CDR3 is 15 amino acids long.

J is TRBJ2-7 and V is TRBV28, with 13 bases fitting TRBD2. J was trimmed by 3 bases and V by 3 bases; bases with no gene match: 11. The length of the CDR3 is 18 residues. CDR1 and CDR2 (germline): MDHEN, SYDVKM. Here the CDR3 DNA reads TGTGCCAGCAGTTTTGTTCCCCGGACTAGCGGGAGTAGCTACGAGCAGTACTTC. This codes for CASSFVPRTSGSSYEQYF.

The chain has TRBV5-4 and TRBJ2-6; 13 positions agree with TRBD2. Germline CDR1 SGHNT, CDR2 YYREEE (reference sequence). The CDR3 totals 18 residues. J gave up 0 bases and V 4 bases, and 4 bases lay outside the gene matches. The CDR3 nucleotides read TGTGCCAGCAGCAAAGGGACTAGCGGGAACTCTGGGGCCAACGTCCTGACTTTC. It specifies CASSKGTSGNSGANVLTF.

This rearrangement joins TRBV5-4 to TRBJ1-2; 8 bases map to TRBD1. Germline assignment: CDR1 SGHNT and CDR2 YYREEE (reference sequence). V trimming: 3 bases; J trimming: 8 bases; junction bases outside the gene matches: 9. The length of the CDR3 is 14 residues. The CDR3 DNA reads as TGTGCCAGCAGCTGGGAAGCGACAGGGGAGGGCTACACCTTC. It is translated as CASSWEATGEGYTF.

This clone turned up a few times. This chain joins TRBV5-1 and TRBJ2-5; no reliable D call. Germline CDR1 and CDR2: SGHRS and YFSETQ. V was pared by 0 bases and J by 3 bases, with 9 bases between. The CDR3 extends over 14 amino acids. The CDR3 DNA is TGCGCCAGCAGCTTGGTTCAGTCGGAAGAGACCCAGTACTTC. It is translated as CASSLVQSEETQYF. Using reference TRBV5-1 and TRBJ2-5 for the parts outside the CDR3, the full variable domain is KAGVTQTPRYLIKTRGQQVTLSCSPISGHRSVSWYQQTPGQGLQFLFEYFSETQRNKGNFPGRFSGRQFSNSRSEMNVSTLELGDSALYLCASSLVQSEETQYFGPGTRLLVL.

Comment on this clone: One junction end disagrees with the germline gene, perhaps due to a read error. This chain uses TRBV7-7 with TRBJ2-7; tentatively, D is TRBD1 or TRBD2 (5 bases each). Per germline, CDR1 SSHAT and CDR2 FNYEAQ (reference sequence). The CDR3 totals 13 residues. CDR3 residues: CASSLGDRGEQYF. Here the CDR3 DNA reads TGTGCTAGCAGCTTAGGGGACCGCGGCGAGCAGTACTTC.

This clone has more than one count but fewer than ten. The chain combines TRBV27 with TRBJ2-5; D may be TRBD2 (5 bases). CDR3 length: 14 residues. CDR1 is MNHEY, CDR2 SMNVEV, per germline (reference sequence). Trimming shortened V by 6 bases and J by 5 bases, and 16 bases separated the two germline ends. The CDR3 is CASRTTRGRETQYF. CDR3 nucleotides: TGTGCCAGCAGAACTACTCGGGGAAGGGAGACCCAGTACTTC.

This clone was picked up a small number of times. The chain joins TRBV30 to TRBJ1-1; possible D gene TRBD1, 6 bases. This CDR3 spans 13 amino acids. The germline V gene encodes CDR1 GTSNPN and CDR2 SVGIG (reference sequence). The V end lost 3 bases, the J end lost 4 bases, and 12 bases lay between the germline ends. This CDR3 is CAWRYRVATEAFF. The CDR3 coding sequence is TGTGCCTGGAGGTACAGGGTTGCCACTGAAGCTTTCTTT.

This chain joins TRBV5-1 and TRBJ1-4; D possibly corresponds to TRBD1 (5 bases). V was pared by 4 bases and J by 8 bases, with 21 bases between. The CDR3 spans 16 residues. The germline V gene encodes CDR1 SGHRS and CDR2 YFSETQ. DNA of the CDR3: TGCGCCAGCAGCGATGGTCCCGGGACCTCATTCGAAAAACTGTTTTTT. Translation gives CASSDGPGTSFEKLFF.

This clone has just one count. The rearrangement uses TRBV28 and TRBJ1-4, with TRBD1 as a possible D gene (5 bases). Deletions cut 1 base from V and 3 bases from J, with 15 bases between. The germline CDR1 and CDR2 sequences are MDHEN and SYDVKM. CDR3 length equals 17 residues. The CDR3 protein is CASSLYGGGGANEKLFF. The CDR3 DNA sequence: TGTGCCAGCAGTTTATATGGGGGTGGAGGTGCTAATGAAAAACTGTTTTTT.

Written as DNA, the CDR3 is TGTGCCAGCAGCTTAATCGGGCAGCCGAGCACAGATACGCAGTATTTT. Its translation is CASSLIGQPSTDTQYF. This chain uses TRBV7-3 with TRBJ2-3; D remains ambiguous. Trimming took 1 base from V and 0 from J, leaving 11 bases between them. Germline V lookup: CDR1 SGHTA, CDR2 FQGTGA. The CDR3 covers 16 residues.

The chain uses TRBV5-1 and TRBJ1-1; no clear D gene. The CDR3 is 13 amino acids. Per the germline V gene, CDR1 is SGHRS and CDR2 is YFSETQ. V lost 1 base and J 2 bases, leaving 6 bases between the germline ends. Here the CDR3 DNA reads TGCGCCAGCAGCTTGAGGGTCAACACTGAAGCTTTCTTT. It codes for CASSLRVNTEAFF.

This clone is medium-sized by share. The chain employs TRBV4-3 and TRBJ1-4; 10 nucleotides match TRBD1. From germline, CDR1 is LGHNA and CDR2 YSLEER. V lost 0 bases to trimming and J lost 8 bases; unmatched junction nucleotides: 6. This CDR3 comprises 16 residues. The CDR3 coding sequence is TGCGCCAGCAGCCAAGATCTTGGGACAGGGGCCGAAAAACTGTTTTTT. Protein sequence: CASSQDLGTGAEKLFF.

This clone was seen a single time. CDR3 residues: CASSYAASRAYEQYF. The CDR3 coding sequence is TGTGCCAGCAGTTACGCAGCAAGCAGGGCCTACGAGCAGTACTTC. The chain carries TRBV6-5 and TRBJ2-7; tentatively, D is TRBD1 (5 bases). The V gene's germline CDR1 is MNHEY and CDR2 SVGAGI. This CDR3 comprises 15 residues. The ends were cut back, 2 bases at V and 2 bases at J, with 13 bases in the middle.

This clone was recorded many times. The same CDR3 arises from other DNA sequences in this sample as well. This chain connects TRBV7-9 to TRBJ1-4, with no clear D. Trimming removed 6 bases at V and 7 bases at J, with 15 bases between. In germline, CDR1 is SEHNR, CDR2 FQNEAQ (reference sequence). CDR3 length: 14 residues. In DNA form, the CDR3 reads TGTGCCAGCAGGCTAGGGCCGGACCCTGAAAAACTGTTTTTT. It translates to CASRLGPDPEKLFF. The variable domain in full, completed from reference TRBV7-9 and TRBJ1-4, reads DTGVSQNPRHKITKRGQNVTFRCDPISEHNRLYWYRQTLGQGPEFLTYFQNEAQLEKSRLLSDRFSAERPKGSFSTLEIQRTEQGDSAMYLCASRLGPDPEKLFFGSGTQLSVL.

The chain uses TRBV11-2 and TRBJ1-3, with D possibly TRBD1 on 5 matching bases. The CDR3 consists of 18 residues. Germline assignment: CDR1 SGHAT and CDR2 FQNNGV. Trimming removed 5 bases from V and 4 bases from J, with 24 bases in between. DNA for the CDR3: TGTGCCAGCAGCCCTACCACGCCGGGGACGGTCTTCGGAAACACCATATATTTT. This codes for CASSPTTPGTVFGNTIYF.

The CDR3 DNA reads TGTGCCAGCAGCCCAAGGCCAGCCCTCCCTTATAGCAATCAGCCCCAGCATTTT. Its protein is CASSPRPALPYSNQPQHF. The chain is built from TRBV11-2 and TRBJ1-5; D gene uncertain. The V end lost 5 bases, the J end lost 0 bases, and 20 bases lay between the germline ends. The CDR3 is 18 residues long. Germline values: CDR1 SGHAT, CDR2 FQNNGV.

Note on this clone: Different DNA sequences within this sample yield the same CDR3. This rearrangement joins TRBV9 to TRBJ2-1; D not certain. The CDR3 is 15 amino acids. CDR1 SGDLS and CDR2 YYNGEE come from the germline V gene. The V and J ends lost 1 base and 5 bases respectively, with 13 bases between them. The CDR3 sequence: CASSVSGQANNEQFF. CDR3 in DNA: TGTGCCAGCAGCGTATCCGGTCAGGCGAACAATGAGCAGTTCTTC.

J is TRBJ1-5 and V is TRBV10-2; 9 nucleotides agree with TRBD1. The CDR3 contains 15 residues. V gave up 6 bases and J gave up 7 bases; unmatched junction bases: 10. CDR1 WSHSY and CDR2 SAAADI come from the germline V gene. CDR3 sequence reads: CASSRREDRGQPQHF. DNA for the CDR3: TGCGCCAGCAGCCGAAGGGAGGACAGGGGCCAGCCCCAGCATTTT.

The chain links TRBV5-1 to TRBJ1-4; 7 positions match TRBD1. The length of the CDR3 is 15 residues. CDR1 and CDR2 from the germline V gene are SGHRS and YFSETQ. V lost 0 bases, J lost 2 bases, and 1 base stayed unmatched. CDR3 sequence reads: CASSLDRGTNEKLFF. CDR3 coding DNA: TGCGCCAGCAGCTTGGACAGGGGTACTAATGAAAAACTGTTTTTT.

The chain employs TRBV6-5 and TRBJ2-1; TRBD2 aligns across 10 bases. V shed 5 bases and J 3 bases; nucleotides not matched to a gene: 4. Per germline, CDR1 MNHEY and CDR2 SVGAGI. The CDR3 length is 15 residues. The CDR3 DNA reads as TGTGCCAGCAGTATAACTAGCGGGGACTACAATGAGCAGTTCTTC. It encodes CASSITSGDYNEQFF.

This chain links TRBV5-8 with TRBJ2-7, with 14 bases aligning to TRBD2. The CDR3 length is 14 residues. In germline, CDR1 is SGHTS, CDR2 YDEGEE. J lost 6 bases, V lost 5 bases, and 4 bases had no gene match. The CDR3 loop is CASSMTSGRVEQYF. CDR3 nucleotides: TGTGCCAGCAGTATGACTAGCGGGAGGGTCGAGCAGTACTTC. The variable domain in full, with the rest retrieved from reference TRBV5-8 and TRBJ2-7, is EAGVTQSPTHLIKTRGQQATLRCSPISGHTSVYWYQQALGLGLQFLLWYDEGEERNRGNFPPRFSGRQFPNYSSELNVNALELEDSALYLCASSMTSGRVEQYFGPGTRLTVT.